The source of this T cell receptor (beta chain) is a study of shared clonotypes between healthy human individuals. Germline CDR1 MNHNY, CDR2 SVGAGI (reference sequence). This CDR3 is 14 amino acids long. The V and J ends lost 5 bases and 7 bases, in that order; junction bases with no gene match: 8. DNA input for the unsorted PBMC replicate PCRs was approximately 300 ng, 25,000 to 30,000 T cell genomes. Sequencing on ten immunoSEQ deep assay plates was performed for unsorted PBMC DNA. The data were produced by immunoSEQ multiplex PCR, yet TCRdb's version contains in-frame clones alone and is incomplete. The data contain approximately 500,000 clones, approximately 78% of them seen just once; the ten biggest clones take up approximately 12%.

The clonotype comes from a woman aged 40 to 55 in good health. Some clones in this sample may be carry-over from other donors' samples. This sequence joins TRBV6-6 and TRBJ1-2, with 9 bases aligning to TRBD1. Sequenced: PBMCs. This CDR3 is CASSTRTGAGGYTF. The CDR3 DNA sequence: TGTGCCAGCAGTACCAGGACAGGGGCGGGTGGCTACACCTTC.